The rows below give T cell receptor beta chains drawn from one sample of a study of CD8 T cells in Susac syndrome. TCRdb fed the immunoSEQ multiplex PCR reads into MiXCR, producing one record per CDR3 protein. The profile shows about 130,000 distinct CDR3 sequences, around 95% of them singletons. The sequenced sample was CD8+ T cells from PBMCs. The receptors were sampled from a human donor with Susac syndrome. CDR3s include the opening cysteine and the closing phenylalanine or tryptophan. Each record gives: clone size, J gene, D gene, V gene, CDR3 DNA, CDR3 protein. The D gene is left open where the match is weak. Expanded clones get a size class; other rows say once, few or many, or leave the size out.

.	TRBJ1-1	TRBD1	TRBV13	TGTGCCAGCAGCTCCAGGACAGGAGGGGGTTCGATGAACACTGAAGCTTTCTTT	CASSSRTGGGSMNTEAFF
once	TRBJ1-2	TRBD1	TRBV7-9	TGTGCCAGCAGCTCGCGACAGGGGACTAACTATGGCTACACCTTC	CASSSRQGTNYGYTF
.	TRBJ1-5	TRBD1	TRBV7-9	TGTGCCAGCAGCCCCGCGGGACAGGGGGATCAGCCCCAGCATTTT	CASSPAGQGDQPQHF
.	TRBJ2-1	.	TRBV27	TGTGCCAGCAGTATTGGGCGGGTGATCGATGAGCAGTTCTTC	CASSIGRVIDEQFF
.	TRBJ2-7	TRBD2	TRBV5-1	TGCGCCAGCAGCTTGGGGCTAGCGGGAGGTGTCTACGAGCAGTACTTC	CASSLGLAGGVYEQYF
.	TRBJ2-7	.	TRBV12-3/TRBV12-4	TGTGCCAGCAGTTTTACTGTTTACGAGCAGTACTTC	CASSFTVYEQYF
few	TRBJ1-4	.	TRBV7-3	TGTGCCAGCAGCAACGGAGAAAAACTGTTTTTT	CASSNGEKLFF
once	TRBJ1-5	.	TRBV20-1	TGCAGTGTCTTGGGCAGGGACAATCAGCCCCAGCATTTT	CSVLGRDNQPQHF
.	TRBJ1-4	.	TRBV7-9	TGTGCCAGCAGCTTATCAGGGGCTGAAAAACTGTTTTTT	CASSLSGAEKLFF
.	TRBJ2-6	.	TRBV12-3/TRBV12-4	TGTGCCAGCGAAGCATCTGGGGCCAACGTCCTGACTTTC	CASEASGANVLTF
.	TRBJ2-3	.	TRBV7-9	TGTGCCAGCAGCTTAGCCCCCGGGGCAGATACGCAGTATTTT	CASSLAPGADTQYF
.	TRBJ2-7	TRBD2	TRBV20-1	TGCAGTACTGGGGACTATCTTTCCGAGCAGTACTTC	CSTGDYLSEQYF
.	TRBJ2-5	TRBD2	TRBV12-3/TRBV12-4	TGTGCCAGCAGTTCCCCTCGGGCGGGGGAGAGGGAGACCCAGTACTTC	CASSSPRAGERETQYF
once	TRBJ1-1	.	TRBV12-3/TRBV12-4	TGTGCCAGCAGCCATGACAGCATGAACACTGAAGCTTTCTTT	CASSHDSMNTEAFF
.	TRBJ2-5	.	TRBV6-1	TGTGCCGCCAGCGAGCGGAGCTGGTACCAAGAGACCCAGTACTTC	CAASERSWYQETQYF
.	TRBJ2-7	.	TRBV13	TGTGCCAGCAGCTTAGGCCTCCGGGGGAACTACGAGCAGTACTTC	CASSLGLRGNYEQYF
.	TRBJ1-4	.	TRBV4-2	TGTGCCAGCAGCCAAGGGCAGCCAACTAATGAAAAACTGTTTTTT	CASSQGQPTNEKLFF
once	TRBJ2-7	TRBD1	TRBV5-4	TGTGCCAGCAGCCCGGGGACAGGGGGGAACGAGCAGTACTTC	CASSPGTGGNEQYF
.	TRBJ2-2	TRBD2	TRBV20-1	TGCAGTGCTAGAGATCTTCAGGGACTAGCGGGACTGAACACCGGGGAGCTGTTTTTT	CSARDLQGLAGLNTGELFF
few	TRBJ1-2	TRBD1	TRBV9	TGTGCCAGCAGCGTCAGCCGGGACAGGGGATATGGCTACACCTTC	CASSVSRDRGYGYTF
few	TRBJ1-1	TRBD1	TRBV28	TGTGCCAGCAGTTTGGCAGGGGGGAACACTGAAGCTTTCTTT	CASSLAGGNTEAFF
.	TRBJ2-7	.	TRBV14	TGTGCCAGCAGCCAAGGTCGTCCCGAGAAGCAGTACTTC	CASSQGRPEKQYF
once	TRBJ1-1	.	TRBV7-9	TGTGCCAGCAGCTTAGTCGGGGACGAAGCTTTCTTT	CASSLVGDEAFF
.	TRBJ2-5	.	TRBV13	TGTGCCAGCAGCCCAACGTCGACAGGAACCCAAGAGACCCAGTACTTC	CASSPTSTGTQETQYF
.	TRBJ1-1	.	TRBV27	TGTGCCAGCAGTTCACGGGGAGGAGGGGCGGGCACTGAAGCTTTCTTT	CASSSRGGGAGTEAFF
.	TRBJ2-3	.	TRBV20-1	TGCAGTGCTCCCGGGACGGACGGCACAGATACGCAGTATTTT	CSAPGTDGTDTQYF
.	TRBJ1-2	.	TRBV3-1	TGTGCCAGCAGCTCTGCCGGGCCCTTCTATGGCTACACCTTC	CASSSAGPFYGYTF
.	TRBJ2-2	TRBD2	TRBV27	TGTGCCAGCAGTCACGGACTAGCAATCGGGGAGCTGTTTTTT	CASSHGLAIGELFF
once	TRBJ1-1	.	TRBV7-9	TGTGCCAGCAGCTCCGCGGGGCTGAACACTGAAGCTTTCTTT	CASSSAGLNTEAFF
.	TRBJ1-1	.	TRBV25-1	TGTGCCAGCAGTGAAGATGGAGTTGAAGCTTTCTTT	CASSEDGVEAFF
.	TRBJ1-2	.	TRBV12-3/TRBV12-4	TGTGCCAGCACGGGGGGCGATGGCTACACCTTC	CASTGGDGYTF
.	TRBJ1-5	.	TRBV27	TGTGCCAGCAGTTTAATAAGTGGGGATCAGCCCCAGCATTTT	CASSLISGDQPQHF
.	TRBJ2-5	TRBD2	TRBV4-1	TGCGCCAGCAGCCAAGATGAACTAGCGGGCCCTCCACGGGGGGAGACCCAGTACTTC	CASSQDELAGPPRGETQYF
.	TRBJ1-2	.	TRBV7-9	TGTGCCAGCAGCCCGGCCGGGGACTATGGCTACACCTTC	CASSPAGDYGYTF
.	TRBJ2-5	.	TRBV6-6	TGTGCCAGCAGTTACTCTTGGCAGGGGCGGGAGACCCAGTACTTC	CASSYSWQGRETQYF
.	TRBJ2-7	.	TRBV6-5	TGTGCCAGCAGTTACTCTACGGGGGTCCTATCCTACGAGCAGTACTTC	CASSYSTGVLSYEQYF
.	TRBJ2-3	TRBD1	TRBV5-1	TGCGCCAGCAGCTTTGCCCGCTCCGGGACAGACACAGATACGCAGTATTTT	CASSFARSGTDTDTQYF
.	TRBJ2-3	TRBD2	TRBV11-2	TGTGCCAGCAGCTCGACGACTAGCGGGAGAGGGCATACGCAGTATTTT	CASSSTTSGRGHTQYF
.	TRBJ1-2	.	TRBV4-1	TGCGCCAGCAGCCAAGATGGTAGGGGGGGGAATTATGGCTACACCTTC	CASSQDGRGGNYGYTF
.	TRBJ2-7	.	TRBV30	TGTGCCTTCGGAAGCAACAACTACTACGAGCAGTACTTC	CAFGSNNYYEQYF
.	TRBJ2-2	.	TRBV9	TGTGCCAGCAGCGCTATGAACACCGGGGAGCTGTTTTTT	CASSAMNTGELFF
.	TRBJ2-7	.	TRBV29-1	TGCAGCGTTGAGGACAGCGCGACTTCCTACGAGCAGTACTTC	CSVEDSATSYEQYF
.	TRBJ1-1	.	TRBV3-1	TGTGCCAGCAGCCATTTGGCAGGGGATATGAACACTGAAGCTTTCTTT	CASSHLAGDMNTEAFF
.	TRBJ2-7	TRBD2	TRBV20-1	TGCAGTGCGGGCCGGCGGGAGGTAACCTACGAGCAGTACTTC	CSAGRREVTYEQYF
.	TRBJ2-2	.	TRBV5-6	TGTGCCAGCAGCTTCGGGCCTGAAGGCGGGGAGCTGTTTTTT	CASSFGPEGGELFF
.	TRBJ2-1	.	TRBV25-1	TGTGCCAGCGGAAAAGTGAGGTTAGGTCTCGATGAGCAGTTCTTC	CASGKVRLGLDEQFF
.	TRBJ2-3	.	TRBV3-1	TGTGCCAGCAGCCACGGAGAAGGCACAGATACGCAGTATTTT	CASSHGEGTDTQYF
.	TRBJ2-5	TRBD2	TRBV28	TGTGCCAGCAGTTTACTCGGGGGGTCCCAAGAGACCCAGTACTTC	CASSLLGGSQETQYF
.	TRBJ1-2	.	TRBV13	TGTGCCAGCCGACCAGCCGAGCCCTATGGCTACACCTTC	CASRPAEPYGYTF
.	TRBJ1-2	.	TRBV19	TGTGCCAGTACCAATGGTCACTATGGCTACACCTTC	CASTNGHYGYTF
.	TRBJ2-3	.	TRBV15	TGTGCCACCAGCGACCTTGGAGGCCGGGGAGATACGCAGTATTTT	CATSDLGGRGDTQYF
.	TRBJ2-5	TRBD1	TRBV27	TGTGCCAGCAGCCCCACGGGACAGCCTGAAGAGACCCAGTACTTC	CASSPTGQPEETQYF
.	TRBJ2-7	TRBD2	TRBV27	TGTGCCAGCAGTTCCATACTAGCGGGAGGTCCGAGCCACCAGTACTTC	CASSSILAGGPSHQYF
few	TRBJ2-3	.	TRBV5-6	TGTGCCAGCAGCTTGGAAACAGATACGCAGTATTTT	CASSLETDTQYF
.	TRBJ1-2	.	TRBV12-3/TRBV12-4	TGTGCCAGCAGCAACGGGGGGGCGGCCTACACCTTC	CASSNGGAAYTF
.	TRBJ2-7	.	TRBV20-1	TGCAGTGCTAGACTCATGGAGCCTTCCCCCGAGCAGTACTTC	CSARLMEPSPEQYF
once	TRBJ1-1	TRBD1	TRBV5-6	TGTGCCAGCAGCTTTGGACAGGGAGATACTCGGTTT	CASSFGQGDTRF
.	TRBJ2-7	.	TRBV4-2	TGTGCCAGCAGCCAAGCTGGTAGCGTCTCCTACGAGCAGTACTTC	CASSQAGSVSYEQYF
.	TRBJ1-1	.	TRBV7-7	TGTGCTAGCAGCCAGATTTTGAACACTGAAGCTTTCTTT	CASSQILNTEAFF
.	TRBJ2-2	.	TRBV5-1	TGCGCCAGCAGCTTAAGGACGGGCACCGGGGAGCTGTTTTTT	CASSLRTGTGELFF